These 3 T cell receptor beta chains came from one sample sequenced in a study of T cell responses to AZD1222 COVID-19 vaccine. The method was immunoSEQ multiplex PCR; TCRdb's version includes in-frame clones alone and lacks a portion of them. Of 140,000 to 150,000 clones in the sample, around 91% were seen once. The starting material was peripheral blood, obtained on day 0 of AZD1222 vaccination. Receptor source: an adult in good health.

The chain couples TRBV4-3 to TRBJ2-3; perhaps TRBD2 as D (6 bases). CDR1 and CDR2 (germline): LGHNA, YSLEER. This CDR3 is built from 16 residues. V was shortened by 0 bases and J by 3 bases, with 13 bases between the two germline ends. CDR3 coding DNA: TGCGCCAGCAGCCAAGAGCGGGGCAGGAGAACAGATACGCAGTATTTT. Translation: CASSQERGRRTDTQYF.

The gene calls are TRBV13 and TRBJ1-4, with 9 bases identical to TRBD1. Per the germline V gene, CDR1 is PRHDT and CDR2 is FYEKMQ (reference sequence). The CDR3 runs 12 residues. V lost 4 bases to trimming and J lost 12 bases; unmatched junction nucleotides: 3. CDR3 protein: CASSSRTGELFF. In DNA, the CDR3 is TGTGCCAGCAGCTCTCGGACAGGGGAACTGTTTTTT.

This clone occurred a few times. This chain uses TRBV19 with TRBJ2-7; 10 bases agree with TRBD2. The J segment lost 7 bases and the V segment lost 1 base, leaving 4 bases of the junction unmatched. Germline loops: CDR1 LNHDA, CDR2 SQIVND (reference sequence). This CDR3 has 14 residues. The CDR3 DNA is TGTGCCAGTAGTATAGGCGGACTAGCGGCGGAGCAGTACTTC. Translating gives CASSIGGLAAEQYF.